A selection of T cell receptor beta chains follows, all from one sample in a study of beta chain features in type 1 diabetes. TCRdb's table, derived via immunoSEQ multiplex PCR, lists solely in-frame clones and lacks some. The sample has 600,000 or so clones, around 12% seen once; the top ten hold 0.095% to 0.15%. Input material: naive CD4+ T cells from blood. These receptors came from a man aged 30 to 39 with type 1 diabetes. CDR3s include the opening cysteine and the closing phenylalanine or tryptophan. The D gene is left open where the match is weak. Where a row states a size, it is once, few, many or the class of an expanded clone; other rows omit it.

clone_size d_call j_call v_call cdr3_nt cdr3_aa
few TRBD2 TRBJ2-1 TRBV30 TGTGCCTGGAGTCTTCCCAGGACTAGTGCGCGAAATGAGCAGTTCTTC CAWSLPRTSARNEQFF
. TRBD1 TRBJ2-1 TRBV5-1 TGCGCCAGCAGCGCCGGGACAGGGGGAGTCAATGAGCAGTTCTTC CASSAGTGGVNEQFF
few . TRBJ2-7 TRBV11-1 TGTGCCAGCAGCTTACACAGGACTTTACGATACGAGCAGTACTTC CASSLHRTLRYEQYF
few . TRBJ1-2 TRBV29-1 TGCAGCGTTGTAGGGACATCGGGGCCTTTGTATGGCTACACCTTC CSVVGTSGPLYGYTF
. TRBD1 TRBJ2-1 TRBV7-9 TGTGCCAGCAGCTTAGATCGGACAGGGATTGGCAATGAGCAGTTCTTC CASSLDRTGIGNEQFF
few . TRBJ2-6 TRBV9 TGTGCCAGCAGCGCGCAGGGGACTGGGGCCAACGTCCTGACTTTC CASSAQGTGANVLTF
few TRBD1 TRBJ1-4 TRBV4-2 TGTGCCAGCACCCCGGGACAGCCTAATGAAAAACTGTTTTTT CASTPGQPNEKLFF
. . TRBJ1-6 TRBV27 TGTGCCAGCAGTGAGGGACCTGAAAGATCACCCCTCCACTTT CASSEGPERSPLHF
few . TRBJ2-5 TRBV7-2 TGTGCCAGCAGCCTGGGACCCGACCAGACCCAGTACTTC CASSLGPDQTQYF
. TRBD1 TRBJ2-1 TRBV7-2 TGTGCCAGCAGTTCACCGGGACAGGGGATAGAGTTCTTC CASSSPGQGIEFF
. . TRBJ1-4 TRBV6-6 TGTGCCAGCAGTTCCCAAACCGGGCTCGATGAAAAACTGTTTTTT CASSSQTGLDEKLFF